One sample yielded the 22 T cell receptor beta chains listed below, sequenced in a study of response to subunit inactivated influenza vaccine. TCRdb passed the RT-PCR reads through MiXCR, listing each CDR3 protein once. The sample yields about 160,000 distinct CDR3 sequences, roughly a tenth seen once. The sequences come from non-naive T cells sorted from PBMCs, collected 35 to 45 days after vaccination. The receptor set was obtained from a man in his forties or fifties who received an inactivated influenza vaccine.

The V and J genes are TRBV3-1 and TRBJ1-1; 7 nucleotides match TRBD1. The CDR3 consists of 13 residues. Germline V gene lookup returns CDR1 LGHDT and CDR2 YNNKEL (reference sequence). With 4 bases clipped from V and 8 bases from J, the junction kept 7 bases outside the gene matches. The CDR3 DNA is TGTGCCAGCAGCCGAGGAGACAGGGTGGAAGCTTTCTTT. It yields the protein CASSRGDRVEAFF.

The genes are TRBV18 and TRBJ1-1; possible D gene TRBD1, 6 bases. The CDR3 runs 14 residues. With 3 bases removed from V and 2 bases from J, the gap between germline ends came to 10 bases. The germline V gene has CDR1 KGHSH and CDR2 LQKENI. The CDR3 sequence: CASSPGHGNTEAFF. DNA for the CDR3: TGTGCCAGCTCACCGGGACACGGCAACACTGAAGCTTTCTTT.

The V and J genes are TRBV2 and TRBJ1-2; 8 bases map to TRBD1. CDR1 is SNHLY, CDR2 FYNNEI, per germline. The CDR3 is 13 residues long. V trimming: 10 bases; J trimming: 7 bases; junction bases outside the gene matches: 11. CDR3 region: CAILDRVVVGYTF. The CDR3 DNA reads as TGTGCCATCCTGGACAGGGTAGTAGTTGGCTACACCTTC.

This clonotype was observed many times. The rearrangement links TRBV6-1 to TRBJ2-1; 10 nucleotides line up with TRBD2. The CDR3 contains 17 residues. Trimming took 5 bases from V and 14 from J; bases not matched to a gene: 21. Germline V gene data show CDR1 as MNHNS and CDR2 as SASEGT. CDR3 nucleotides: TGTGCCAGCAGTCCTTGGACAGGCTCTACTACCGGGACTAGCGAGTTCTTC. Protein product: CASSPWTGSTTGTSEFF.

This clonotype appeared a few times. The chain couples TRBV2 to TRBJ2-1; 9 bases fit TRBD2. The CDR3 covers 15 residues. V was clipped by 6 bases and J by 5 bases; unmatched bases: 8. In germline, CDR1 is SNHLY, CDR2 FYNNEI. CDR3 bases: TGTGCCAGCAGCCTCAGCGGGGGGCACAACAATGAGCAGTTCTTC. Translated, it gives CASSLSGGHNNEQFF.

V and J are TRBV10-3 and TRBJ1-6, with a possible D match to TRBD1 (6 bases). CDR3 length: 14 residues. Germline loops: CDR1 ENHRY, CDR2 SYGVKD. Trimming took off 4 bases at V and 10 bases at J, with 14 bases between the two ends. This CDR3 reads CAISVGRGDSPLHF. The CDR3 nucleotides are TGTGCCATCAGTGTCGGCAGGGGAGACTCACCCCTCCACTTT.

This clonotype was detected a few times. The rearrangement links TRBV6-1 to TRBJ1-1, with no clear D. CDR1 and CDR2 (germline): MNHNS, SASEGT. This CDR3 is built from 14 residues. The V gene lost 6 bases and the J gene lost 0 bases, with 11 bases spanning the gap. The CDR3 coding sequence is TGTGCCAGCAGAGCGGGTGGTTTGAACACTGAAGCTTTCTTT. As protein: CASRAGGLNTEAFF.

The sample holds a few counts of this clonotype. V gene TRBV20-1 combines with J gene TRBJ2-5; D is possibly TRBD2 (6 bases). The CDR3 covers 13 residues. The V and J ends lost 6 bases and 5 bases respectively, with 16 bases between them. Per germline, CDR1 DFQATT and CDR2 SNEGSKA (reference sequence). The CDR3 DNA reads as TGCAGTGCGACCACGGGACTTTGGGAGACCCAGTACTTC. This encodes CSATTGLWETQYF.

This clonotype showed up just a few times. J is TRBJ1-1 and V is TRBV7-3; no clear D gene. The germline CDR1 and CDR2 sequences are SGHTA and FQGTGA. The CDR3 has 14 residues. Trimming pared 5 bases from V and 2 bases from J, leaving 12 bases between. CDR3 coding DNA: TGTGCCAGCAGCCCGCAACCGGGTAACACTGAAGCTTTCTTT. This gives the protein CASSPQPGNTEAFF. Using reference TRBV7-3 and TRBJ1-1 for the parts outside the CDR3, the full variable domain is GAGVSQTPSNKVTEKGKYVELRCDPISGHTALYWYRQSLGQGPEFLIYFQGTGAADDSGLPNDRFFAVRPEGSVSTLKIQRTERGDSAVYLCASSPQPGNTEAFFGQGTRLTVV.

This sequence joins TRBV28 and TRBJ1-4, with TRBD1 as a possible D gene (6 bases). The CDR3 consists of 12 residues. V was clipped by 7 bases and J by 10 bases, with 13 bases between them. CDR1 and CDR2 from the germline V gene are MDHEN and SYDVKM. The CDR3 loop reads CASNPRGGKLFF. The CDR3 DNA follows: TGTGCCAGCAATCCGAGGGGGGGAAAACTGTTTTTT. The full variable domain, in which reference TRBV28 and TRBJ1-4 provide the parts outside the CDR3, is DVKVTQSSRYLVKRTGEKVFLECVQDMDHENMFWYRQDPGLGLRLIYFSYDVKMKEKGDIPEGYSVSREKKERFSLILESASTNQTSMYLCASNPRGGKLFFGSGTQLSVL.

The CDR3 DNA reads as TGTGCCAGTAGTATCGGACAGGCGAGGAGTGAAGCTTTCTTT. Translating gives CASSIGQARSEAFF. The chain uses TRBV19 and TRBJ1-1; 7 bases agree with TRBD1. V trimming: 3 bases; J trimming: 7 bases; junction bases outside the gene matches: 8. The CDR3 is made up of 14 amino acids. Germline CDR1 reads LNHDA; CDR2 reads SQIVND (reference sequence).

The table lists this clonotype with many counts. V usage is TRBV20-1 and J usage is TRBJ2-1; D unclear. V lost 3 bases, J lost 8 bases, and 14 bases lay in between. The CDR3 consists of 13 residues. The germline CDR1 and CDR2 sequences are DFQATT and SNEGSKA (reference sequence). CDR3 in amino acids: CSASKPVGDEQFF. The CDR3 DNA is TGCAGTGCTAGTAAGCCTGTTGGGGATGAGCAGTTCTTC.

The rearrangement joins TRBV9 to TRBJ2-3; no clear D gene. V lost 0 bases to trimming and J lost 2 bases, with 7 bases between them. The CDR3 spans 14 residues. Germline V gene data show CDR1 as SGDLS and CDR2 as YYNGEE. The DNA for the CDR3 is TGTGCCAGCAGCGTAGAGGTCAACACAGATACGCAGTATTTT. Its protein product is CASSVEVNTDTQYF.

The chain couples TRBV10-3 to TRBJ2-5; D unclear. Germline lookup yields CDR1 ENHRY and CDR2 SYGVKD. The CDR3 sequence is 13 residues long. V shed 0 bases and J shed 5 bases, with 7 bases lying between them. CDR3 bases: TGTGCCATCAGTGAGTCTGAGCACGAGACCCAGTACTTC. Amino acids: CAISESEHETQYF.

This clonotype was seen ten or more times. This rearrangement joins TRBV20-1 to TRBJ1-5; D is ambiguous. Looked up from germline, CDR1 is DFQATT and CDR2 is SNEGSKA (reference sequence). Trimming shortened V by 5 bases and J by 4 bases, and 15 bases separated the two germline ends. This CDR3 spans 14 amino acids. CDR3 protein: CSALGPYGNQPQHF. The CDR3 region has the DNA TGCAGTGCTCTAGGCCCGTATGGGAATCAGCCCCAGCATTTT.

This clonotype has ten or more counts. V is TRBV10-3 and J is TRBJ2-5; D not resolved. This CDR3 contains 11 residues. The germline V and J ends were trimmed by 0 bases and 7 bases, with 3 bases remaining between them. Germline lookup yields CDR1 ENHRY and CDR2 SYGVKD. CDR3 protein: CAISESVTQYF. CDR3 nucleotide sequence: TGTGCCATCAGTGAGTCTGTGACCCAGTACTTC.

The V and J genes are TRBV14 and TRBJ2-7; D ambiguous. The CDR3 runs to 15 residues. Germline CDR1 is SGHDN and CDR2 is FVKESK. V lost 1 base, J lost 3 bases, and 13 bases lay in between. The CDR3 nucleotides read TGTGCCAGCAGCCAAGGGAGTCTTGCAGGCTACGAGCAGTACTTC. Protein product: CASSQGSLAGYEQYF.

In this sample, this clonotype turned up a few times. The V call is TRBV6-2 or TRBV6-3, the J call TRBJ2-7; D possibly corresponds to TRBD1 (6 bases). The CDR3 has 13 residues. CDR1 MNHEY and CDR2 SVGEGT come from the germline V gene. Between the trimmed V and J ends, which lost 7 bases and 5 bases, there was a span of 15 bases. CDR3 coding DNA: TGTGCCAGCACCCTAACAGGGTTCCACGAGCAGTACTTC. It translates to CASTLTGFHEQYF.

This clonotype was seen many times. The chain has TRBV6-1 and TRBJ1-2; the match to TRBD1 covers 12 bases. V gave up 5 bases and J gave up 4 bases; unmatched junction bases: 5. The CDR3 length is 15 residues. The V gene's germline CDR1 is MNHNS and CDR2 SASEGT. The CDR3 loop reads CASSPGQGATYGYTF. The CDR3 bases are TGTGCCAGCAGTCCGGGACAGGGGGCCACCTATGGCTACACCTTC.

This clonotype was observed a few times. V and J are TRBV7-3 and TRBJ2-3; the match to TRBD2 covers 11 bases. V was clipped by 5 bases and J by 1 base; unmatched bases: 11. The CDR3 loop spans 18 amino acids. Germline V gene lookup returns CDR1 SGHTA and CDR2 FQGTGA. The CDR3 DNA is TGTGCCAGCAGCAGATTAGCGGGAGGGCCAGGAGGCACAGATACGCAGTATTTT. Encoded protein: CASSRLAGGPGGTDTQYF. Drawing the rest from reference TRBV7-3 and TRBJ2-3, the complete variable domain is GAGVSQTPSNKVTEKGKYVELRCDPISGHTALYWYRQSLGQGPEFLIYFQGTGAADDSGLPNDRFFAVRPEGSVSTLKIQRTERGDSAVYLCASSRLAGGPGGTDTQYFGPGTRLTVL.

There are many counts of this clonotype. The chain couples TRBV7-9 to TRBJ2-1; no firm D call. This CDR3 has 16 amino acids. Germline CDR1 SEHNR, CDR2 FQNEAQ (reference sequence). Trimming took 1 base from V and 9 from J, leaving 19 bases between them. CDR3 sequence (DNA): TGTGCCAGCAGCTTAGTCGTTGCGGCACCCGTTGGTGAGCAGTTCTTC. Amino acids: CASSLVVAAPVGEQFF.

This chain uses TRBV28 with TRBJ2-1; the match to TRBD1 covers 9 bases. This CDR3 contains 15 residues. V was pared by 4 bases and J by 8 bases, with 9 bases of the junction left unmatched. Germline lookup yields CDR1 MDHEN and CDR2 SYDVKM. The CDR3 DNA reads as TGTGCCAGCAGTTATTATACAGGGGGCGGTTATGAGCAGTTCTTC. As protein: CASSYYTGGGYEQFF.